The rows below give T cell receptor beta chains drawn from one sample of a study of shared clonotypes between healthy human individuals. The repertoire was sequenced with immunoSEQ multiplex PCR; TCRdb's copy has only in-frame clones and lacks some. The sample lists fewer than 1.4 million clones; 75% to 80% were seen once. Sequencing was carried out using memory CD4+ T cells from PBMCs. The source of these receptors is a man aged 18 to 30 in good health. Some clones in this sample may be carry-over from other donors' samples. Each CDR3 is given with its conserved first and last residue. A D gene is named only where the DNA matches it firmly. Only part of the rows carry a size: once, few, many, or a class if the clone is expanded.

v_call: TRBV5-6
clone_size: NA
d_call: NA
j_call: TRBJ1-2
cdr3_aa: CASSRRDLYGYTF

v_call: TRBV29-1
clone_size: NA
d_call: TRBD1
j_call: TRBJ2-3
cdr3_aa: CSVWTGALLNTQYF

v_call: TRBV9
clone_size: NA
d_call: NA
j_call: TRBJ2-1
cdr3_aa: CASSVGVRGSSYNEQFF

v_call: TRBV2
clone_size: NA
d_call: NA
j_call: TRBJ2-5
cdr3_aa: CASSDGGETQYF

v_call: TRBV12-5
clone_size: NA
d_call: NA
j_call: TRBJ2-5
cdr3_aa: CASGPRPETQYF

v_call: TRBV5-1
clone_size: NA
d_call: NA
j_call: TRBJ1-1
cdr3_aa: CASTPGGTLQGNTEAFF

v_call: TRBV11-2
clone_size: few
d_call: NA
j_call: TRBJ1-2
cdr3_aa: CASSLAHIYGYTF

v_call: TRBV6-5
clone_size: few
d_call: TRBD1
j_call: TRBJ1-3
cdr3_aa: CASIPHRGSGNTIYF

v_call: TRBV28
clone_size: NA
d_call: NA
j_call: TRBJ2-7
cdr3_aa: CASSYSTGVYEQYF

v_call: TRBV7-2
clone_size: NA
d_call: TRBD2
j_call: TRBJ2-7
cdr3_aa: CASSSSWTSGRAQHF

v_call: TRBV7-2
clone_size: NA
d_call: NA
j_call: TRBJ2-1
cdr3_aa: CASSLADLFNEQFF

v_call: TRBV14
clone_size: NA
d_call: TRBD1
j_call: TRBJ1-2
cdr3_aa: CASSPLRFRDRDGYTF

v_call: TRBV6-1
clone_size: NA
d_call: NA
j_call: TRBJ1-3
cdr3_aa: CASSEYGTSSSGNTIYF

v_call: TRBV5-1
clone_size: NA
d_call: TRBD2
j_call: TRBJ2-5
cdr3_aa: CASSLVASGKETQYF

v_call: TRBV28
clone_size: NA
d_call: TRBD1
j_call: TRBJ1-2
cdr3_aa: CASRTYDRGYGYTF

v_call: TRBV11-3
clone_size: NA
d_call: NA
j_call: TRBJ1-3
cdr3_aa: CASSSRPGPGNTIYF

v_call: TRBV7-9
clone_size: NA
d_call: TRBD2
j_call: TRBJ2-1
cdr3_aa: CASSPRAGGPSNEQFF

v_call: TRBV30
clone_size: NA
d_call: NA
j_call: TRBJ2-1
cdr3_aa: CAWSRGTLNNEQFF

v_call: TRBV9
clone_size: NA
d_call: TRBD1
j_call: TRBJ2-7
cdr3_aa: CASSDRDRGFTYEQYF

v_call: TRBV21-1
clone_size: NA
d_call: NA
j_call: TRBJ2-3
cdr3_aa: CASSTQDKRGTGGTDTQYF

v_call: TRBV5-1
clone_size: NA
d_call: NA
j_call: TRBJ1-1
cdr3_aa: CASSQKTGPNTEAFF

v_call: TRBV6-4
clone_size: NA
d_call: TRBD1
j_call: TRBJ2-1
cdr3_aa: CASSGWDRAYNEQFF

v_call: TRBV2
clone_size: few
d_call: TRBD1
j_call: TRBJ1-1
cdr3_aa: CASRTGQNTEAFF

v_call: TRBV29-1
clone_size: NA
d_call: NA
j_call: TRBJ1-1
cdr3_aa: CSVVGSYTEAFF

v_call: TRBV18
clone_size: NA
d_call: TRBD1
j_call: TRBJ2-3
cdr3_aa: CASSPFGPQGGLFTDTQYF

v_call: TRBV7-6
clone_size: once
d_call: TRBD1
j_call: TRBJ1-2
cdr3_aa: CASSLQGQGNYGYTF

v_call: TRBV2
clone_size: few
d_call: NA
j_call: TRBJ2-5
cdr3_aa: CASSEALGGSQETQYF

v_call: TRBV28
clone_size: NA
d_call: NA
j_call: TRBJ2-6
cdr3_aa: CASTSWGGSGANVLTF

v_call: TRBV2
clone_size: NA
d_call: NA
j_call: TRBJ1-1
cdr3_aa: CASSEAYGTLNTEAFF

v_call: TRBV5-1
clone_size: NA
d_call: NA
j_call: TRBJ2-7
cdr3_aa: CASSSATSRSSYEQYF

v_call: TRBV29-1
clone_size: once
d_call: NA
j_call: TRBJ1-5
cdr3_aa: CSVDVGGAGEPQHF

v_call: TRBV7-9
clone_size: NA
d_call: NA
j_call: TRBJ2-1
cdr3_aa: CASSLGREQFF

v_call: TRBV28
clone_size: NA
d_call: TRBD1
j_call: TRBJ1-2
cdr3_aa: CASSLNQPGQGDGYTF

v_call: TRBV25-1
clone_size: NA
d_call: NA
j_call: TRBJ1-6
cdr3_aa: CASSGGRGNSPLHF

v_call: TRBV29-1
clone_size: NA
d_call: TRBD1
j_call: TRBJ2-3
cdr3_aa: CSVEGQGVTDTQYF

v_call: TRBV19
clone_size: NA
d_call: NA
j_call: TRBJ1-5
cdr3_aa: CASSPGQGLNQPQHF

v_call: TRBV11-3
clone_size: NA
d_call: TRBD1
j_call: TRBJ2-7
cdr3_aa: CASSQDRERERDEQYF

v_call: TRBV7-9
clone_size: NA
d_call: NA
j_call: TRBJ2-3
cdr3_aa: CASSLSQGTDTQYF

v_call: TRBV18
clone_size: NA
d_call: NA
j_call: TRBJ1-2
cdr3_aa: CASSPTGSRANYGYTF

v_call: TRBV5-1
clone_size: NA
d_call: TRBD1
j_call: TRBJ1-5
cdr3_aa: CASSLGTASSNQPQHF

v_call: TRBV28
clone_size: NA
d_call: TRBD1
j_call: TRBJ1-5
cdr3_aa: CASSRLGTGGAVVEQPQHF

v_call: TRBV5-1
clone_size: few
d_call: TRBD1
j_call: TRBJ1-2
cdr3_aa: CASSPGQGASGYTF

v_call: TRBV4-3
clone_size: many
d_call: NA
j_call: TRBJ2-1
cdr3_aa: CASSQDGGRNEQFF

v_call: TRBV9
clone_size: NA
d_call: TRBD2
j_call: TRBJ2-1
cdr3_aa: CASSVLGIAGPNEQFF

v_call: TRBV12-5
clone_size: once
d_call: NA
j_call: TRBJ2-1
cdr3_aa: CASGPGDSYNEQFF

v_call: TRBV13
clone_size: NA
d_call: NA
j_call: TRBJ2-1
cdr3_aa: CASSLVLGLDNEQFF

v_call: TRBV28
clone_size: few
d_call: TRBD1
j_call: TRBJ2-1
cdr3_aa: CASQTGAYNEQFF

v_call: TRBV18
clone_size: NA
d_call: TRBD1
j_call: TRBJ1-2
cdr3_aa: CASSLPGQGVNYGYTF

v_call: TRBV5-1
clone_size: NA
d_call: NA
j_call: TRBJ2-5
cdr3_aa: CASSLVGGETQYF

v_call: TRBV6-5
clone_size: NA
d_call: TRBD1
j_call: TRBJ1-2
cdr3_aa: CASSRQGWHGYTF

v_call: TRBV9
clone_size: NA
d_call: NA
j_call: TRBJ2-3
cdr3_aa: CASSSRGGADRGDTQYF

v_call: TRBV25-1
clone_size: few
d_call: TRBD1
j_call: TRBJ1-4
cdr3_aa: CASSESGRGRTTNEKLFF

v_call: TRBV27
clone_size: NA
d_call: NA
j_call: TRBJ1-2
cdr3_aa: CASSVDRRYGYTF